This TCR beta chain emerged from a study of cytomegalovirus exposure and HLA in healthy donors. Notes on the study in general: CMV serostatus was the sole immune exposure information available. One later analysis reportedly identified an Asian-associated ancestry cluster that showed fewer N-insertions than the approximately 700-donor mean.

Amplification used 60 Vbeta primers and 13 Jbeta primers. TCRdb keeps only in-frame clones here, not all; method: immunoSEQ multiplex PCR. Of 100,000 to 150,000 clones listed, about 74% are singletons. This clone was seen a few times. Its antigen is as yet unknown. In germline, CDR1 is MGHRA, CDR2 YSYEKL. The CDR3 is 14 residues long. The V and J ends lost 2 bases and 4 bases respectively, with 11 bases between them. Source material: PBMCs. The chain uses TRBV4-1 and TRBJ1-1; D not certain. This receptor was obtained from a woman in her forties or fifties in good health and CMV-seropositive. The CDR3 region is CASSQLQLGTEAFF. In DNA form, the CDR3 reads TGCGCCAGCAGCCAATTACAGCTGGGCACTGAAGCTTTCTTT.